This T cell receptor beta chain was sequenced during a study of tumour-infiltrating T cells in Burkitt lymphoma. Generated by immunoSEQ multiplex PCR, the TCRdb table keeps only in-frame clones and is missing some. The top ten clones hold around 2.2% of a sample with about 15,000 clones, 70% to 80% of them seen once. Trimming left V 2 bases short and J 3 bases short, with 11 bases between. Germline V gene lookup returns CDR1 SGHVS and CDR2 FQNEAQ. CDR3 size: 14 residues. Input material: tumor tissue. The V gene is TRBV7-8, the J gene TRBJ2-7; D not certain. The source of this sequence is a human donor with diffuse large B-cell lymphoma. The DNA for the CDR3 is TGTGCCAGCAGCTTAACAGCCTCCCGCTACGAGCAGTACTTC. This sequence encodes CASSLTASRYEQYF.